This T cell receptor beta chain originates from a study of blood T cell repertoires in COVID-19. Original data processing: Cell counts per sample came from amplifying reference gene primers. Sequenced by immunoSEQ multiplex PCR; TCRdb stores in-frame clones only, minus some. V and J calls and clone size are given by that table; D and trimming were obtained from the DNA. The data contain around 130,000 clones, 75% to 90% of them singletons. What was sequenced was peripheral blood. This sequence was found in a woman older than 75 with acute or convalescent COVID-19.

The CDR3 protein is CASTDTSGGVQFF. The CDR3, as DNA: TGTGCCAGCACCGACACTAGCGGGGGTGTGCAGTTCTTC. The rearrangement uses TRBV28 and TRBJ2-1, with TRBD2 matching 11 bases. The CDR3 sequence is 13 residues long. The J segment lost 12 bases and the V segment lost 7 bases, leaving 8 bases of the junction unmatched. Per the germline V gene, CDR1 is MDHEN and CDR2 is SYDVKM. The full variable domain, completed using reference TRBV28 and TRBJ2-1, is DVKVTQSSRYLVKRTGEKVFLECVQDMDHENMFWYRQDPGLGLRLIYFSYDVKMKEKGDIPEGYSVSREKKERFSLILESASTNQTSMYLCASTDTSGGVQFFGPGTRLTVL.